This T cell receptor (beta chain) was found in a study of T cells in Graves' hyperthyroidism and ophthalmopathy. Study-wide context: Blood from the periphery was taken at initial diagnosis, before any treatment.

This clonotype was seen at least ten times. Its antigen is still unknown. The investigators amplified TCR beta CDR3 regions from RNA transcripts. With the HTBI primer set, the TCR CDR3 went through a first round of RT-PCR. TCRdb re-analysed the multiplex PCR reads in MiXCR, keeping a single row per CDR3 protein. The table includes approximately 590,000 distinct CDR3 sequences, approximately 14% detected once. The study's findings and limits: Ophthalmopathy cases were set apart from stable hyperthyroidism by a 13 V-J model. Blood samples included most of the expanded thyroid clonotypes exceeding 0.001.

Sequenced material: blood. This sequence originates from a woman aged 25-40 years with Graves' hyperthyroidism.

CDR3 residues: CASSHNGNYEQYF. CDR3 sequence (DNA): TGTGCCAGCAGCCACAACGGGAACTACGAGCAGTACTTC. The chain has TRBV3-1 and TRBJ2-7; a weak D match, TRBD2 (5 bases). V lost 3 bases and J lost 3, with 9 bases in between. Germline lookup yields CDR1 LGHDT and CDR2 YNNKEL (reference sequence). This CDR3 spans 13 amino acids.